This T cell receptor beta chain originates from a study of T cell clonality in common variable immunodeficiency. Overall study findings and caveats: Common variable immunodeficiency TCR beta sequences reportedly had fewer deletions and N-nucleotide insertions. CVID subjects showed higher TCRbeta clonality than healthy controls.

Generated by immunoSEQ multiplex PCR, the TCRdb table keeps only in-frame clones and is missing some. The sample counts roughly 23,000 clones, none seen once; the ten largest own approximately 10%. Trimming shortened V by 0 bases and J by 4 bases, and 13 bases separated the two germline ends. The CDR3 length is 15 residues. The germline V gene encodes CDR1 SGHRS and CDR2 YFSETQ. Patients had low serum IgG, IgA and/or IgM and specific antibody deficiency. CVID subjects were 15 female and about 29 male, aged roughly 9 to 64. This clone was counted only a few times. Its specificity is not known. The read finishes 3 residues shy of the CDR3 end, and the germline J gene is used to complete it.

This TCR derives from a human donor with common variable immunodeficiency. Sequencing was carried out using peripheral blood mononuclear cells. The rearrangement uses TRBV5-1 and TRBJ2-5, with D perhaps matching TRBD2 (6 bases). The covered CDR3 bases are TGCGCCAGCAGCTTGGCGTTGCGGGAAGGAGAGACC. Translation: CASSLALREGET. The CDR3 in full is CASSLALREGETQYF.